Reported below is one T cell receptor beta chain. Its cognate antigen is unknown. The sample originates from a study of T cell responses to AZD1222 COVID-19 vaccine. The method was immunoSEQ multiplex PCR; TCRdb's version includes in-frame clones alone and lacks a portion of them. The sample includes approximately 150,000 clones, under 95% seen only once; the top ten take 1.3%. CDR3 size: 16 residues. Germline values: CDR1 SGHVS, CDR2 FQNEAQ. Deletions cut 5 bases from V and 0 bases from J, with 14 bases between. Study outcomes and limitations: The donor group comprised mostly white British people and more females; the analysis possibly underestimated clonal diversity. Regions left unmutated in variants are reportedly the target of nearly half of spike-specific TCRs. Only five or six people who got AZD1222 tested seropositive at baseline. Scientists sampled the repertoires only once the peak T cell response had passed.

The sequence derives from an adult in good health. V usage is TRBV7-8 and J usage is TRBJ1-3; D remains ambiguous. Sample: peripheral blood, taken on day 0 of AZD1222 vaccination. DNA for the CDR3: TGTGCCAGCAGCCGAGGAGGAGTCCACTCTGGAAACACCATATATTTT. Protein product: CASSRGGVHSGNTIYF.